One and the same sample provided the 8 T cell receptor beta chains below, sequenced in a study (dated by TCRdb to 2015 to 2017). Receptor libraries were prepared by 5' RACE. Sequencing relied on an Illumina MiSeq. Using fastp trimming at Q25 and MiXCR clonotype assembly, TCRdb reanalyzed the public sequencing data and kept in-frame beta chains. Each entry merges the rows of one CDR3 protein and shows their most common DNA and genes. The sample records approximately 53,000 distinct CDR3 sequences, around a quarter of which are singletons. 3% to 4% of the sample belongs to the ten largest clones. The sequenced material came from tumor-infiltrating memory CD4+ T cells sorted from the breast tumor. This specimen's cell subset or site label, per the study, means: memory CD4+ T cells, CD4+CD45RO+CD25-. All receptors come from a female donor with breast cancer.

The V gene is TRBV6-2 or TRBV6-3, the J gene TRBJ1-5, with D perhaps matching TRBD1 (6 bases). Germline V lookup: CDR1 MNHEY, CDR2 SVGEGT. The V end was cut by 3 bases, the J end by 2 bases, with 11 bases between. The CDR3 covers 15 residues. CDR3 nucleotide sequence: TGTGCCAGCAGTTATGGGGACACCCGCAATCAGCCCCAGCATTTT. Amino acids: CASSYGDTRNQPQHF.

This rearrangement joins TRBV9 to TRBJ1-1; unclear D gene. V dropped 1 base and J dropped 5 bases, with 9 bases sitting between them. In germline, CDR1 is SGDLS, CDR2 YYNGEE. CDR3 length: 13 residues. CDR3 loop: CASSVSTGTEAFF. The CDR3 DNA reads TGTGCCAGCAGCGTAAGCACCGGGACTGAAGCTTTCTTT.

This clonotype turned up a few times. The chain links TRBV7-2 to TRBJ1-6; TRBD1 is a possible D gene (5 bases). This CDR3 has 15 residues. The V and J ends lost 3 bases and 6 bases respectively, with 12 bases between them. Germline V gene data show CDR1 as SGHTA and CDR2 as FQGNSA. CDR3 sequence: CASSLRGLLNSPLHF. The CDR3 nucleotides read TGTGCCAGCAGCTTGAGGGGCTTACTTAATTCACCCCTCCACTTT.

V and J are TRBV20-1 and TRBJ2-3; D perhaps matches TRBD1 (6 bases). Between the trimmed V and J ends, which lost 0 bases and 6 bases, there was a span of 16 bases. This CDR3 has 15 amino acids. The germline V gene has CDR1 DFQATT and CDR2 SNEGSKA (reference sequence). CDR3 in DNA: TGCAGTGCTAGAGATTTGACAGGAAGCCGGGATACGCAGTATTTT. It specifies CSARDLTGSRDTQYF.

This clonotype is medium-sized (0.01 to 0.1%) in the sample. V usage is TRBV5-1 and J usage is TRBJ2-3, with D unclear. The CDR3 sequence is 13 residues long. Trimming left V 1 base short and J 6 bases short, with 9 bases between. Looked up from germline, CDR1 is SGHRS and CDR2 is YFSETQ. CDR3 amino acids: CASSLSYTDTQYF. The CDR3 DNA is TGCGCCAGCAGCTTGTCGTATACGGATACGCAGTATTTT.

This clonotype showed up just a few times. The chain couples TRBV6-2 or TRBV6-3 to TRBJ2-1; TRBD2 aligns across 7 bases. This CDR3 has 13 residues. V trimming: 8 bases; J trimming: 2 bases; junction bases outside the gene matches: 3. Germline lookup yields CDR1 MNHEY and CDR2 SVGEGT. The CDR3 region is CASGRGAYNEQFF. CDR3 nucleotides: TGTGCCAGCGGGAGGGGAGCCTACAATGAGCAGTTCTTC.

Ten or more counts support this clonotype. The CDR3 DNA reads TGTGCCAGCAGCTTAGCGGTGGCACAGGGCGGAACTGGAAACACCATATATTTT. As protein: CASSLAVAQGGTGNTIYF. The genes are TRBV7-6 and TRBJ1-3; the D gene is possibly TRBD1 (6 bases). The CDR3 loop spans 18 amino acids. Trimming removed 0 bases from V and 2 bases from J, with 17 bases in between. Germline V gives CDR1 SGHVS, CDR2 FNYEAQ.

The chain combines TRBV7-2 with TRBJ2-7, with no clear D. The length of the CDR3 is 14 residues. V gave up 5 bases and J gave up 2 bases, with 13 bases separating them. Germline-derived CDR1 and CDR2 are SGHTA and FQGNSA. The CDR3 spells CASSDRRGTYEQYF. In DNA, the CDR3 is TGTGCCAGCAGCGATCGGAGAGGAACCTACGAGCAGTACTTC. Supplemented by reference TRBV7-2 and TRBJ2-7, the full variable domain reads GAGVSQSPSNKVTEKGKDVELRCDPISGHTALYWYRQSLGQGLEFLIYFQGNSAPDKSGLPSDRFSAERTGGSVSTLTIQRTQQEDSAVYLCASSDRRGTYEQYFGPGTRLTVT.